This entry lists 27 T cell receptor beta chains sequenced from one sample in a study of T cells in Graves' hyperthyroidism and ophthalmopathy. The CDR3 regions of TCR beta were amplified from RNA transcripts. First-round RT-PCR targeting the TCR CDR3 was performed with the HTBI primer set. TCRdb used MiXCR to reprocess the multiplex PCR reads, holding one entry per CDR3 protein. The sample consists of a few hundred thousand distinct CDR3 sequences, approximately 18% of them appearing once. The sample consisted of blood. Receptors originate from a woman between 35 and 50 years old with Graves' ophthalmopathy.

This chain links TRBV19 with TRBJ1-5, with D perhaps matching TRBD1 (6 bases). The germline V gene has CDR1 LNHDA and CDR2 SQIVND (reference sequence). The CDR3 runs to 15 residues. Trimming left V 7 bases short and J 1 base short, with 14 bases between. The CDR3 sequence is CASISFGQSNQPQHF. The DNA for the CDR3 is TGTGCCAGTATCAGTTTCGGACAGAGCAATCAGCCCCAGCATTTT.

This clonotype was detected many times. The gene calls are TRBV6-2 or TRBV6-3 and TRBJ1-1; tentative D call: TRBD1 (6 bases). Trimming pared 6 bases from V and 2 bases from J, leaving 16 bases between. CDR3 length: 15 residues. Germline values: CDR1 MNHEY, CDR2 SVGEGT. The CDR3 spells CASRGHAGINTEAFF. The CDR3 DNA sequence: TGTGCCAGCAGGGGACATGCGGGGATCAACACTGAAGCTTTCTTT.

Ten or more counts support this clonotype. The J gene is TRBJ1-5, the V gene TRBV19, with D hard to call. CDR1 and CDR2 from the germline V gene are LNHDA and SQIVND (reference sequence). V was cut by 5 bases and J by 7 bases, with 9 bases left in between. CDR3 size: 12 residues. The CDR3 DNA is TGTGCCAGTAGTGCTCCGGTACAGCCCCAGCATTTT. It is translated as CASSAPVQPQHF.

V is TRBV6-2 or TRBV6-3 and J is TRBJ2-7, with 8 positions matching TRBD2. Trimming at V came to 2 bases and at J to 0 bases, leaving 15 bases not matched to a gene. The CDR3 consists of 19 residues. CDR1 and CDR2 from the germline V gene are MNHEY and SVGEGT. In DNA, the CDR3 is TGTGCCAGCAGTTACACAGGGACAAGCGGGAGTGCCAGCTCCTACGAGCAGTACTTC. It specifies CASSYTGTSGSASSYEQYF.

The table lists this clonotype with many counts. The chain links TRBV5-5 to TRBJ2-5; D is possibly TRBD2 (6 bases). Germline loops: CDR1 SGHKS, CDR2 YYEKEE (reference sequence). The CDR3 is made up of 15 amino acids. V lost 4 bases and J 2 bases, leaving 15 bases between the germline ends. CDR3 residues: CASSGRGTVQETQYF. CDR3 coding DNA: TGTGCCAGCAGCGGACGCGGGACTGTGCAAGAGACCCAGTACTTC.

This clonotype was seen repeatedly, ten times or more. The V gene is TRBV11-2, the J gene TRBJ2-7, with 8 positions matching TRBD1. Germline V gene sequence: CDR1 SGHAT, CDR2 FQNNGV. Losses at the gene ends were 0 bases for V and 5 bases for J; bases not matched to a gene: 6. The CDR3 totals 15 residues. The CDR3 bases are TGTGCCAGCAGCTTAGATCGGACAGGGTGGGACGAGCAGTACTTC. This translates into CASSLDRTGWDEQYF.

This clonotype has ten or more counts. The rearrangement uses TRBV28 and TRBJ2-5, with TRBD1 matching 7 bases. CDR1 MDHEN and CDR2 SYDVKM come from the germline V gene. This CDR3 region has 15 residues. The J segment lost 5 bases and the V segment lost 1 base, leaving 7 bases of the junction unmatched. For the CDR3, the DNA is TGTGCCAGCAGTTTATCACAGGGGCTCATTGAGACCCAGTACTTC. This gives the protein CASSLSQGLIETQYF.

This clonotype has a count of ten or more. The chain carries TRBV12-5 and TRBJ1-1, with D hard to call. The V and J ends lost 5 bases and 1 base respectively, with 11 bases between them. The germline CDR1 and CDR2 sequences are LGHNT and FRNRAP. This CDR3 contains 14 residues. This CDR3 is CASGLGRKNTEAFF. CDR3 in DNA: TGTGCTAGTGGTCTTGGACGGAAGAACACTGAAGCTTTCTTT. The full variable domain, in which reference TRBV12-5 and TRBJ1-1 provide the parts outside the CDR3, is DARVTQTPRHKVTEMGQEVTMRCQPILGHNTVFWYRQTMMQGLELLAYFRNRAPLDDSGMPKDRFSAEMPDATLATLKIQPSEPRDSAVYFCASGLGRKNTEAFFGQGTRLTVV.

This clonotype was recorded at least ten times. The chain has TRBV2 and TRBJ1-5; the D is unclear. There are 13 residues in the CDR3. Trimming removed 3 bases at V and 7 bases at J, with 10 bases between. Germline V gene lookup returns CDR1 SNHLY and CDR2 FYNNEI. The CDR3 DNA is TGTGCCAGCAGTGAGTTTAGGGTCCAGCCCCAGCATTTT. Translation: CASSEFRVQPQHF.

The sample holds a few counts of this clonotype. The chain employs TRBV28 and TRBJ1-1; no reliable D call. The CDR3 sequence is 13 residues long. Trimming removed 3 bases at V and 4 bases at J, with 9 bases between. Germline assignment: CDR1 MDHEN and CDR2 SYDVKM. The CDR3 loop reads CASSFLLGTEAFF. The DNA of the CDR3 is TGTGCCAGCAGTTTTCTCTTAGGCACTGAAGCTTTCTTT. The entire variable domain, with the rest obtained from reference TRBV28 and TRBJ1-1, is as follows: DVKVTQSSRYLVKRTGEKVFLECVQDMDHENMFWYRQDPGLGLRLIYFSYDVKMKEKGDIPEGYSVSREKKERFSLILESASTNQTSMYLCASSFLLGTEAFFGQGTRLTVV.

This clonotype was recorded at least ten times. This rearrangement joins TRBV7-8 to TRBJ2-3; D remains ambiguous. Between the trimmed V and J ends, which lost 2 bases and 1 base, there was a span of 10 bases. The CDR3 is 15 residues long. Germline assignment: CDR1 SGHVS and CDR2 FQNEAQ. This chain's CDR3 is CASSLSRGGTDTQYF. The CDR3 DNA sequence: TGTGCCAGCAGCTTATCTCGTGGGGGCACAGATACGCAGTATTTT.

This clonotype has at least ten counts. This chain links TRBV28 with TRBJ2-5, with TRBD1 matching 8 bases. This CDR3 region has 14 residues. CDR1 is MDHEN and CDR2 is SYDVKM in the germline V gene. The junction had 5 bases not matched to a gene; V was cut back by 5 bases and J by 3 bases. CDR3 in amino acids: CASSPRGLEETQYF. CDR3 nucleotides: TGTGCCAGCAGTCCCAGGGGGCTGGAAGAGACCCAGTACTTC.

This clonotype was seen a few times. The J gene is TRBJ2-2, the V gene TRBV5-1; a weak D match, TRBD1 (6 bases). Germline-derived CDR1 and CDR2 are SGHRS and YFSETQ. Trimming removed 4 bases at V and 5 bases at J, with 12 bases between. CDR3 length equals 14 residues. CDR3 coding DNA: TGCGCCAGCAGCCCCGGACAGCTGACCGGGGAGCTGTTTTTT. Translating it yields CASSPGQLTGELFF.

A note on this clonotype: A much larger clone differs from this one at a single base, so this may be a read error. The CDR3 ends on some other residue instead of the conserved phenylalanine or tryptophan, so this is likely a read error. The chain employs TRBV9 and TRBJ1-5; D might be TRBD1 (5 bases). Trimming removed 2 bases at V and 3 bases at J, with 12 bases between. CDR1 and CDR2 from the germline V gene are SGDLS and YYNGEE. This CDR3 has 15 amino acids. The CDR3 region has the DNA TGTGCCAGCAGCGTTGACGCAGGGTCCAATCAGCCCCAGCATCTT. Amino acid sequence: CASSVDAGSNQPQHL.

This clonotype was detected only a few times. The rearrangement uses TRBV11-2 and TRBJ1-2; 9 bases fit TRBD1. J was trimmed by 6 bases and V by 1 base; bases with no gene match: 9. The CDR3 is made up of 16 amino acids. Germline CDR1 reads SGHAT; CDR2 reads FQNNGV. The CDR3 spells CASSLVASGTGHGYTF. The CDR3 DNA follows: TGTGCCAGCAGCTTAGTAGCTTCGGGGACAGGGCATGGCTACACCTTC.

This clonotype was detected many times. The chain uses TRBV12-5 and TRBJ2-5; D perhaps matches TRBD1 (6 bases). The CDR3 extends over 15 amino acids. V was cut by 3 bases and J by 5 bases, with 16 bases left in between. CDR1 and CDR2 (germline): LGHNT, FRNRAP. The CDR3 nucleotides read TGTGCTAGTGGTTTACAACAGGGCAGCCAGGAGACCCAGTACTTC. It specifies CASGLQQGSQETQYF.

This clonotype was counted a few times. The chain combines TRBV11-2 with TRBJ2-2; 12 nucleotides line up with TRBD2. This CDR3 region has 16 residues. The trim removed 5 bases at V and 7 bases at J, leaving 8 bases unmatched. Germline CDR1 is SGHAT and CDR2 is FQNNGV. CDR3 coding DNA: TGTGCCAGCAGCCCGGGACTAGCGGGCTTTGGCGGGGAGCTGTTTTTT. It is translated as CASSPGLAGFGGELFF.

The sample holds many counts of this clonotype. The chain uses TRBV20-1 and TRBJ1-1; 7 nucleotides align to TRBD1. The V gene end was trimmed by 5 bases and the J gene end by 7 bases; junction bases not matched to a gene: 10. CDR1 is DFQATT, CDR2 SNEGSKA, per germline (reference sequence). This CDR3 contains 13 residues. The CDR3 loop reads CSAGWTGRGEAFF. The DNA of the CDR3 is TGCAGTGCTGGGTGGACAGGTCGGGGTGAAGCTTTCTTT.

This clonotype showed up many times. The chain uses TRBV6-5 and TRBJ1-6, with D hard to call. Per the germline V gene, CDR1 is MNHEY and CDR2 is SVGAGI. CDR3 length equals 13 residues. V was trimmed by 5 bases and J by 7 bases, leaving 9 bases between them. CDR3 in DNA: TGTGCCAGCAGTCGACCCCCCAATTCACCCCTCCACTTT. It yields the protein CASSRPPNSPLHF.

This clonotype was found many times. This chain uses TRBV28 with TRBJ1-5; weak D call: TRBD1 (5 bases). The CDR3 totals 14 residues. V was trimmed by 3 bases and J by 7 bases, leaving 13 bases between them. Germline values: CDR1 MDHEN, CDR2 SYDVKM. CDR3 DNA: TGTGCCAGCAGTTTCATAGGGGTTGGACAGCCCCAGCATTTT. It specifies CASSFIGVGQPQHF.

The CDR3 DNA reads TGTGCCAGCAGCGTCCCCGCAGGAAACTACGAGCAGTACTTC. The encoded protein is CASSVPAGNYEQYF. The chain uses TRBV6-1 and TRBJ2-7; D unresolved. Germline-derived CDR1 and CDR2 are MNHNS and SASEGT. This CDR3 spans 14 amino acids. V was cut by 6 bases and J by 3 bases, with 15 bases left in between.

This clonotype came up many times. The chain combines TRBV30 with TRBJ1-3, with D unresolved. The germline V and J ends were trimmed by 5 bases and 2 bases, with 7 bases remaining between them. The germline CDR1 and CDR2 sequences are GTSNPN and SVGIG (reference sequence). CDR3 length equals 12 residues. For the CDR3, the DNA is TGTGCCTGGGGGAAACCTGGAAACACCATATATTTT. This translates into CAWGKPGNTIYF.

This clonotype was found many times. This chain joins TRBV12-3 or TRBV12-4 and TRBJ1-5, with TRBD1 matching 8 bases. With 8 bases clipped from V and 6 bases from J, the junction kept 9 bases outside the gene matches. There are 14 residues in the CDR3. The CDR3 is CASGRTGMRQPQHF. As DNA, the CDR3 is TGTGCCAGCGGGAGGACAGGGATGCGTCAGCCCCAGCATTTT.

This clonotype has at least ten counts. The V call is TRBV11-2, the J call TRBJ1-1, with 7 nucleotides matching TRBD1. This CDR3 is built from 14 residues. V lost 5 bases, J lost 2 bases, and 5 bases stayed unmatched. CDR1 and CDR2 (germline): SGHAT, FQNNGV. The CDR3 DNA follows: TGTGCCAGCAGCGACCGGGACAGTAACACTGAAGCTTTCTTT. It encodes CASSDRDSNTEAFF. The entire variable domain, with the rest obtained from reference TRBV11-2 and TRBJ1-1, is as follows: EAGVAQSPRYKIIEKRQSVAFWCNPISGHATLYWYQQILGQGPKLLIQFQNNGVVDDSQLPKDRFSAERLKGVDSTLKIQPAKLEDSAVYLCASSDRDSNTEAFFGQGTRLTVV.

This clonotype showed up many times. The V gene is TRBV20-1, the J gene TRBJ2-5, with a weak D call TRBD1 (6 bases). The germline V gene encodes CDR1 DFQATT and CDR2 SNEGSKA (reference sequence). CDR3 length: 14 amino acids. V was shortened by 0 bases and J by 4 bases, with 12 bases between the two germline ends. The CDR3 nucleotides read TGCAGTGCTAGAGATAGATACAGGGTAGAGACCCAGTACTTC. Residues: CSARDRYRVETQYF.

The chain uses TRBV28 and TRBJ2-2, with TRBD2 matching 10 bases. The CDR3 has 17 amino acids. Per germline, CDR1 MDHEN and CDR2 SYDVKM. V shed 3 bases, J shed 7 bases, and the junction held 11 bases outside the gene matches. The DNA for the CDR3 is TGTGCCAGCAGTTTTCTAGAGAGCGGGAGGGCGAACGGGGAGCTGTTTTTT. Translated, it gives CASSFLESGRANGELFF.

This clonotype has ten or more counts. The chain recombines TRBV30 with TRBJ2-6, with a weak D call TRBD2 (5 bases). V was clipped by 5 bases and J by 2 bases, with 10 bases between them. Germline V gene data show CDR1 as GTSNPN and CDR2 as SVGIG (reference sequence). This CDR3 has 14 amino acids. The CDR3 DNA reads TGTGCCTGGTCCGCCGGGGCTGGGGCCAACGTCCTGACTTTC. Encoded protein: CAWSAGAGANVLTF.